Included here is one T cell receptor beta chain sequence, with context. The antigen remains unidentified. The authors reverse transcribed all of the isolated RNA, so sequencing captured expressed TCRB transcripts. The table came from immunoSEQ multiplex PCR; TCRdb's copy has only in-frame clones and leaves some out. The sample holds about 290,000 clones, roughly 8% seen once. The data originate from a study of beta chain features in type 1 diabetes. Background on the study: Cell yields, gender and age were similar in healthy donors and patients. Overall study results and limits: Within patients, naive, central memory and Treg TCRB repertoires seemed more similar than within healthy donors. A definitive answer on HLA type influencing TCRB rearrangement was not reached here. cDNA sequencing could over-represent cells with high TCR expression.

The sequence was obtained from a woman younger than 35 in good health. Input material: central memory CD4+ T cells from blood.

The CDR3 DNA sequence: TGTGCCAGCAGCGAGGACAGGAGGGGATCCTACAATGAGCAGTTCTTC. Translating it yields CASSEDRRGSYNEQFF. The chain combines TRBV7-9 with TRBJ2-1; a weak D match, TRBD1 (7 bases). The germline V gene encodes CDR1 SEHNR and CDR2 FQNEAQ (reference sequence). This CDR3 has 16 amino acids. V dropped 5 bases and J dropped 1 base, with 15 bases sitting between them.